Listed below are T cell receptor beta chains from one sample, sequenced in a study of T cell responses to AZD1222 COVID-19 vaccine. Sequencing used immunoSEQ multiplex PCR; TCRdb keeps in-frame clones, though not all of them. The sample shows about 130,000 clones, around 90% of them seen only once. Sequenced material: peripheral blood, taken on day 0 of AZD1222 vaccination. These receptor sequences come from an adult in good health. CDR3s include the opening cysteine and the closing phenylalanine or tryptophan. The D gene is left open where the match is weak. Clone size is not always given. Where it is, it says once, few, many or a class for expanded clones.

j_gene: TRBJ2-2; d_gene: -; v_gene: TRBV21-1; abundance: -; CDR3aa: CASSKGGNTGELFF; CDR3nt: TGTGCCAGCAGCAAGGGGGGTAACACCGGGGAGCTGTTTTTT
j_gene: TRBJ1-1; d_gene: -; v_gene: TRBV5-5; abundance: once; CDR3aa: CASSLAQGWVEAFF; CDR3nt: TGTGCCAGCAGCTTGGCGCAGGGGTGGGTAGAAGCTTTCTTT
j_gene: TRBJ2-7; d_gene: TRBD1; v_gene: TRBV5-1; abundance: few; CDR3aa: CASSFGTGGPYEQYF; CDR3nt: TGCGCCAGCAGCTTTGGGACAGGGGGCCCCTACGAGCAGTACTTC
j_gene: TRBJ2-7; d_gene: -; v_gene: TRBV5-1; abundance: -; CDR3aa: CASSLSGGPGEQYF; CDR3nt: TGCGCCAGCAGCTTGTCCGGGGGCCCAGGCGAGCAGTACTTC
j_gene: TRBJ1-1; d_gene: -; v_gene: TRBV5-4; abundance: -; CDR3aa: CATTQPDTEAFF; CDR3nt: TGTGCCACAACTCAACCGGACACTGAAGCTTTCTTT
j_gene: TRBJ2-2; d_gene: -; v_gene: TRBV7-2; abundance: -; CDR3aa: CASSLSRNTGELFF; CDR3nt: TGTGCCAGCAGCTTATCAAGGAACACCGGGGAGCTGTTTTTT
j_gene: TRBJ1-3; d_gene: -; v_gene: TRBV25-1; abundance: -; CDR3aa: CASSDQGHAGNTIYF; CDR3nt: TGTGCCAGCAGTGATCAGGGACACGCTGGAAACACCATATATTTT
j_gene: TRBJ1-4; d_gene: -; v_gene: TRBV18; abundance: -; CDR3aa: CASSPLLSEGKLFF; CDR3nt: TGTGCCAGCTCACCCTTGTTGTCCGAGGGGAAACTGTTTTTT
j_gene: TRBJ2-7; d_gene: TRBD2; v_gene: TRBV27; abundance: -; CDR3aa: CASSPGTSGTYEQYF; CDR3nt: TGTGCCAGCAGTCCCGGGACTAGCGGGACCTACGAGCAGTACTTC
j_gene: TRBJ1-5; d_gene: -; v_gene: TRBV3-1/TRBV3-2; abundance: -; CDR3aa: CASSQSGLGNQPQHF; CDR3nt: TGTGCCAGCAGCCAATCTGGTTTGGGCAATCAGCCCCAGCATTTT
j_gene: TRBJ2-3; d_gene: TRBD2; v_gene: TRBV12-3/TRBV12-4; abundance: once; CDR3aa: CASARGADTQYF; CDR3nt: TGTGCCAGCGCCCGGGGGGCAGATACGCAGTATTTT
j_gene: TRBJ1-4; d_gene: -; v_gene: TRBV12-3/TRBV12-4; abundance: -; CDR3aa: CASRSPNEKLFF; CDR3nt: TGTGCCAGCAGGAGCCCTAATGAAAAACTGTTTTTT
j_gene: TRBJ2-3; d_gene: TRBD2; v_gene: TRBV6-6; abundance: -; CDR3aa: CASRPTSGGARDTQYF; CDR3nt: TGTGCCAGCAGGCCGACTAGCGGGGGGGCCCGGGATACGCAGTATTTT
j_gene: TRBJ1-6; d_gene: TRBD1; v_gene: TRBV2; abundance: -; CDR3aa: CASSDTGGSSPLHF; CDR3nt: TGTGCCAGCAGTGATACAGGGGGGAGTTCACCCCTCCACTTT
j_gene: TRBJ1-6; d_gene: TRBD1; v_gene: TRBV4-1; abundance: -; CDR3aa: CASSQGQGAGNSPLHF; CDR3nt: TGCGCCAGCAGCCAGGGGCAGGGGGCCGGTAATTCACCCCTCCACTTT
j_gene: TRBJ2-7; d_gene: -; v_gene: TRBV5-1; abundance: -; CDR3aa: CASSLVDEQYF; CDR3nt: TGCGCCAGCAGCTTGGTGGACGAGCAGTACTTC
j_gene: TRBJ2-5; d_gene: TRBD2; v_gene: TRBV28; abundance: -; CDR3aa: CASGTSGGQETQYF; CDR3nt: TGTGCCAGCGGGACTAGCGGGGGGCAAGAGACCCAGTACTTC
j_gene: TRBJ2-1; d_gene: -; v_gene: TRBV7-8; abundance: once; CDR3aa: CASSLTRDNPPFF; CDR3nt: TGTGCCAGCAGCTTAACCAGGGATAACCCCCCGTTCTTC
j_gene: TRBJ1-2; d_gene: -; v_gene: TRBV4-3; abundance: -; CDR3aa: CASSDLSRDGYTF; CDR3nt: TGCGCCAGCAGCGATCTCTCCCGAGATGGCTACACCTTC
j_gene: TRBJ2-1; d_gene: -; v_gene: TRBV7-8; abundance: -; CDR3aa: CASSLGGGSRRNEQFF; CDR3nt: TGTGCCAGCAGCTTAGGGGGCGGTTCAAGGAGGAATGAGCAGTTCTTC
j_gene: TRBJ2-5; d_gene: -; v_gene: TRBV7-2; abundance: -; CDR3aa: CASSLSGFSQETQYF; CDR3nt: TGTGCCAGCAGCTTATCAGGGTTTAGCCAAGAGACCCAGTACTTC
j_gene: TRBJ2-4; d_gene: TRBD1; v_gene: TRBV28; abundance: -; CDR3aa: CASSLTGGGKNIQYF; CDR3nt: TGTGCCAGCAGTTTGACAGGGGGCGGCAAAAACATTCAGTACTTC
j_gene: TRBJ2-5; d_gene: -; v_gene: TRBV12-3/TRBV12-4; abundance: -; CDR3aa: CASSLETQYF; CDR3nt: TGTGCCAGCAGTTTAGAGACCCAGTACTTC
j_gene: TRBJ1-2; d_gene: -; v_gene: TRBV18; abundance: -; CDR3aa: CASSPRRPVQGAGYGYTF; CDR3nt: TGTGCCAGCTCACCACGGCGGCCGGTGCAGGGCGCTGGCTATGGCTACACCTTC
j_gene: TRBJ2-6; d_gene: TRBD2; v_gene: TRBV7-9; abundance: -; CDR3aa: CASNPGGESPYSGANVLTF; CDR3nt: TGTGCCAGCAACCCGGGGGGGGAGTCCCCCTACTCTGGGGCCAACGTCCTGACTTTC
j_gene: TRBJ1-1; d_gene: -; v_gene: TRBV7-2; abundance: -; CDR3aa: CASSSDGHNTEAFF; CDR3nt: TGTGCCAGCAGCTCGGACGGCCATAACACTGAAGCTTTCTTT
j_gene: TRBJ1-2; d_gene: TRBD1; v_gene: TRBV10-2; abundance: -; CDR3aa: CASSESDRGLSGGYTF; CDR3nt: TGCGCCAGCAGTGAGTCCGACAGGGGGTTATCGGGTGGCTACACCTTC
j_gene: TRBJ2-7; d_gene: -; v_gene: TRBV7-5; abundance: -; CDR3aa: CVRSLAAGGSYEQYF; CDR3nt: TGTGTCAGAAGCTTAGCTGCAGGAGGGTCCTACGAGCAGTACTTC
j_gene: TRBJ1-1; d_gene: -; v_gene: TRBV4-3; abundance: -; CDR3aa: CASSQVSGVTEAFF; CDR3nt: TGCGCCAGCAGCCAAGTCTCTGGGGTTACTGAAGCTTTCTTT
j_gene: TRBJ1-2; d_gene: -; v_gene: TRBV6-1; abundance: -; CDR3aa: CASSEGRLANYGYTF; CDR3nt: TGTGCCAGCAGTGAAGGACGGCTAGCTAACTATGGCTACACCTTC
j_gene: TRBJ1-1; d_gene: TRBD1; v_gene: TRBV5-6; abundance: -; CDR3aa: CASRPDRGDEAFF; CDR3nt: TGTGCCAGCAGGCCCGACAGGGGGGATGAAGCTTTCTTT
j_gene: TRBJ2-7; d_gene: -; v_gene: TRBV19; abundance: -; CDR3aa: CASRLGNYEQYF; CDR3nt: TGTGCCAGTAGATTGGGTAACTACGAGCAGTACTTC
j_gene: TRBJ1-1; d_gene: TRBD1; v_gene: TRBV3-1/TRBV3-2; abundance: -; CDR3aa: CASSRRTGWDTEAFF; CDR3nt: TGTGCCAGCAGCCGTCGGACAGGCTGGGACACTGAAGCTTTCTTT
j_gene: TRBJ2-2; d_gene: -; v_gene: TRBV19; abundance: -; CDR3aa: CASSLYGTANTGELFF; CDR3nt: TGTGCCAGTAGTCTATACGGGACGGCGAACACCGGGGAGCTGTTTTTT
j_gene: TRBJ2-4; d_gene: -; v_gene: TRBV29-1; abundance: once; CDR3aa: CSVVGLAKNIQYF; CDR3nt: TGCAGCGTTGTGGGTCTAGCCAAAAACATTCAGTACTTC
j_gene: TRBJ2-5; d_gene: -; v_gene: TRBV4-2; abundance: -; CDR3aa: CASSPSGAQETQYF; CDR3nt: TGTGCCAGCAGCCCTTCCGGGGCCCAAGAGACCCAGTACTTC
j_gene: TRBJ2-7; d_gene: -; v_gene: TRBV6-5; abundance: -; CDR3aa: CASSLDSYEQYF; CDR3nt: TGTGCCAGCAGCCTGGACAGCTACGAGCAGTACTTC
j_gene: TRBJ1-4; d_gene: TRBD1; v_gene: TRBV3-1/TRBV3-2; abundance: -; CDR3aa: CASSQGQVGEKLFF; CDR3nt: TGTGCCAGCAGTCAGGGACAGGTTGGCGAAAAACTGTTTTTT
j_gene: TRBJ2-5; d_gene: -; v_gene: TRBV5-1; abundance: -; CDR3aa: CASSFSGGAETQYF; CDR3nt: TGCGCCAGCAGCTTTTCGGGGGGCGCGGAGACCCAGTACTTC
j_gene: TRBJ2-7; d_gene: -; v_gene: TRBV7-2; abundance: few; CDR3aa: CASSVRSGSPVYEQYF; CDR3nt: TGTGCCAGCAGCGTACGAAGTGGGTCCCCGGTCTACGAGCAGTACTTC
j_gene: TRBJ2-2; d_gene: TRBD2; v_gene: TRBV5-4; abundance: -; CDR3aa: CASSSRRGGLSGELFF; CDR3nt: TGTGCCAGCAGCTCGCGGCGGGGGGGCCTCTCCGGGGAGCTGTTTTTT
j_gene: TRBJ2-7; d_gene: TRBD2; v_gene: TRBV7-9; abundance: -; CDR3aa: CASSFTYGTSVYEQYF; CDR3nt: TGTGCCAGCAGCTTTACCTACGGGACTAGCGTTTACGAGCAGTACTTC
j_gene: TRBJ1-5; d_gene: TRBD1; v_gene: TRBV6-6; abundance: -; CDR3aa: CASSLFGTGIINQPQHF; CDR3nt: TGTGCCAGCAGTCTCTTCGGGACAGGGATAATCAATCAGCCCCAGCATTTT
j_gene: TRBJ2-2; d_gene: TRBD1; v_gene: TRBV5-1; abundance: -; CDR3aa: CASSLGQGAGTGELFF; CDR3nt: TGCGCCAGCAGCTTGGGGCAGGGGGCGGGCACCGGGGAGCTGTTTTTT
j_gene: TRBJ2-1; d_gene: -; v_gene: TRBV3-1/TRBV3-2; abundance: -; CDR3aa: CASSQDYQGGLWGYNEQFF; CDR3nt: TGTGCCAGCAGCCAAGATTACCAGGGCGGGCTTTGGGGTTACAATGAGCAGTTCTTC
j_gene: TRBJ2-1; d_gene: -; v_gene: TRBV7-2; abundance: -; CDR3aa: CASSLQGKGIDEQFF; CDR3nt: TGTGCCAGCAGCTTACAGGGGAAGGGTATCGATGAGCAGTTCTTC
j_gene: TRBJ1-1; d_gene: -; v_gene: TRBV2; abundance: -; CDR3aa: CASSGSPNTEAFF; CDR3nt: TGTGCCAGCAGTGGTTCGCCGAACACTGAAGCTTTCTTT
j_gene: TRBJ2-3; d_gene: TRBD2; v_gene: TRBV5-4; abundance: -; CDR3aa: CASSFGRGSTDTQYF; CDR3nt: TGTGCCAGCAGCTTCGGGCGGGGGAGCACAGATACGCAGTATTTT
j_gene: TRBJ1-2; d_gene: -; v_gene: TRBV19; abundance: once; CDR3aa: CASSSPANYGYTF; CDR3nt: TGTGCCAGTAGTTCGCCAGCTAACTATGGCTACACCTTC
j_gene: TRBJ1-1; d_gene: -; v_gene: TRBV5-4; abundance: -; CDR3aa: CASSSGGSPGNTEAFF; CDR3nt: TGTGCCAGCAGCTCAGGCGGCAGCCCGGGGAACACTGAAGCTTTCTTT
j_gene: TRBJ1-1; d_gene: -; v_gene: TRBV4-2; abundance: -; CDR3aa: CASSQDSGRGGEAFF; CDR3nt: TGTGCCAGCAGCCAAGATTCCGGTCGGGGAGGTGAAGCTTTCTTT
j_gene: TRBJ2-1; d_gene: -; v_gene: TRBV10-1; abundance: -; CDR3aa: CASSESKGTPYNEQFF; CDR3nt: TGCGCCAGCAGTGAGTCTAAGGGTACCCCCTACAATGAGCAGTTCTTC
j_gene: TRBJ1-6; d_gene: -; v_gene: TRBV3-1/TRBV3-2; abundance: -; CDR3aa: CASRPGQQNSPLHF; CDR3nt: TGTGCCAGCAGACCCGGACAGCAGAATTCACCCCTCCACTTT
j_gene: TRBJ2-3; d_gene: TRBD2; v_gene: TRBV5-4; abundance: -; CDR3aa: CASSLASASGGLADTQYF; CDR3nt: TGTGCCAGCAGCTTGGCTTCGGCTAGCGGGGGTCTCGCAGATACGCAGTATTTT
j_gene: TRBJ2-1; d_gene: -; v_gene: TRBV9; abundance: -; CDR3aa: CASSVGLSYNEQFF; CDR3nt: TGTGCCAGCAGCGTAGGTTTATCCTACAATGAGCAGTTCTTC
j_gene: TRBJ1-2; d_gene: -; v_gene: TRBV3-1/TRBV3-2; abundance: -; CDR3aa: CASSQDYEGGYTF; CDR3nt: TGTGCCAGCAGCCAAGATTACGAGGGAGGCTACACCTTC
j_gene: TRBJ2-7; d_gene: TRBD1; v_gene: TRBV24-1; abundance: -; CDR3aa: CATSVGQASYEQYF; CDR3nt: TGTGCCACCAGTGTTGGACAGGCCTCCTACGAGCAGTACTTC
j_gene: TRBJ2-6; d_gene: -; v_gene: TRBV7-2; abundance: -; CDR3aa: CASSLKVGRGTAGANVLTF; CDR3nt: TGTGCCAGCAGCTTAAAAGTCGGAAGGGGAACGGCTGGGGCCAACGTCCTGACTTTC
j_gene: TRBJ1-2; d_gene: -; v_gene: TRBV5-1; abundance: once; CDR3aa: CASSLASGYGYTF; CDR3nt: TGCGCCAGCAGCTTGGCCTCAGGCTATGGCTACACCTTC